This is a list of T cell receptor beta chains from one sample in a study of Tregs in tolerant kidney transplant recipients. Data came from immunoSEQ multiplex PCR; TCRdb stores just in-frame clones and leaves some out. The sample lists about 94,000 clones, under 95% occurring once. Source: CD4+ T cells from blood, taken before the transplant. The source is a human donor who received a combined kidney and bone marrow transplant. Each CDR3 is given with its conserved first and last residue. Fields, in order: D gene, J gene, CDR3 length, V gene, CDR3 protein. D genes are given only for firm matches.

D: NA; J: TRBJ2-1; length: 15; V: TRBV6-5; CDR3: CASSYGQGSYNEQFF
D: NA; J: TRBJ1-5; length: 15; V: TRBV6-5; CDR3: CASSTGRGINQPQHF
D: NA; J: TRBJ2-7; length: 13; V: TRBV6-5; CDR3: CASSYGAAREQYF
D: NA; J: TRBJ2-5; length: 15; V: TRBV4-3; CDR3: CASSQDFRGSETQYF
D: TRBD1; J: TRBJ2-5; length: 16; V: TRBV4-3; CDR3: CASSQVGTGGRETQYF
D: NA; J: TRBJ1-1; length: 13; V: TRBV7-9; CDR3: CASSLGANTEAFF
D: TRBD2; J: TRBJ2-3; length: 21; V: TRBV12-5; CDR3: CASGLATGKLAGIPSTDTQYF
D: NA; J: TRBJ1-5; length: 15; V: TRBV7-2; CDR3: CASSPRELRNQPQHF
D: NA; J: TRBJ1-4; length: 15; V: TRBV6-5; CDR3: CASSYQTGELEKLFF
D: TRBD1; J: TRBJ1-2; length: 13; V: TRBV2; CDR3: CASSVGQGDGYTF
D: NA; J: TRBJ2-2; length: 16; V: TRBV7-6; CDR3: CASSWKLQGTGGELFF
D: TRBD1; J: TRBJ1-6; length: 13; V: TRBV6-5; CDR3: CASSRGQGLSLHF
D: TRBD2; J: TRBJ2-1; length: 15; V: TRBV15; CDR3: CATRGGLAGGNEQFF
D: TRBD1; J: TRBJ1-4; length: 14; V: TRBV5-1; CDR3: CASSFGQGKEKLFF
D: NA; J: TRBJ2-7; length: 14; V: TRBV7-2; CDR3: CASSLDGAAYEQYF
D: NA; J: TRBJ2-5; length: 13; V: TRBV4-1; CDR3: CASRPYGEETQYF
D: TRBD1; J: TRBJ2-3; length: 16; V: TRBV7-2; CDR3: CASSSQHRQGSDTQYF
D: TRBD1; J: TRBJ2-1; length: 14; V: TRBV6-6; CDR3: CASSRDSPYNEQFF
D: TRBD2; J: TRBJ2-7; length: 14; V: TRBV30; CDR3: CAWDGVAGVYEQYF
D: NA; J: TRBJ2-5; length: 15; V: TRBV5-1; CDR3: CASSLVSQGQETQYF
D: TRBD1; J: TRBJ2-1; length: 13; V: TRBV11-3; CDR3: CASSQNRGNEQFF
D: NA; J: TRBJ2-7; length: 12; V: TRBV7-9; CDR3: CASSLGQYEQYF
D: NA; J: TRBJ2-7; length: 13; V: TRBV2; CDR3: CATASQGSNEQYF
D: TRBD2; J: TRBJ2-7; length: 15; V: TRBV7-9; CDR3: CASSPGLAGSYEQYF
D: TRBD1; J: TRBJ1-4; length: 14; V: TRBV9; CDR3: CASSSGTGWEKLFF
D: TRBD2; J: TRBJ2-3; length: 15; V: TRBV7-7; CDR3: CASSLTSGAQGTQYF
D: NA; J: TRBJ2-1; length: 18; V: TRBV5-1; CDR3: CASSLTHLGRGIVNEQFF
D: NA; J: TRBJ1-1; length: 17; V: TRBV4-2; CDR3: CASSQDRKRGQNTEAFF
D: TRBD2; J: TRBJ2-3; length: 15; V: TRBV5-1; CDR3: CASSFSGGGTDTQYF
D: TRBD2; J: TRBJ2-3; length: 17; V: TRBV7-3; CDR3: CASSPAGDTGGPDTQYF
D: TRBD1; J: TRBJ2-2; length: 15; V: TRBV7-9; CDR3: CASSEMTGLAGELFF
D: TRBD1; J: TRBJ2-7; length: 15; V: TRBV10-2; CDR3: CASRETGTGTYEQYF
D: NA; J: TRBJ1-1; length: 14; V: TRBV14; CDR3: CASSQSGGATEAFF
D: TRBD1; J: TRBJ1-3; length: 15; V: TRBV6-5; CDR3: CASRDDRGTRNTIYF
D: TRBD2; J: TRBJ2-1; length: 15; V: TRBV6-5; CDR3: CASRDGLAEYNEQFF
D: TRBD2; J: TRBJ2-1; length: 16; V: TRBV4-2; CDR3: CASSQETSGINNEQFF
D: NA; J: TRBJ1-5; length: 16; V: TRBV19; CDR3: CASSFLSGSSNQPQHF
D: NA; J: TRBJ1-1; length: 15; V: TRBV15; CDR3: CATSRDSGEATEAFF
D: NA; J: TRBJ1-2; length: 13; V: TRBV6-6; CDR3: CASSYRDQGPPYF
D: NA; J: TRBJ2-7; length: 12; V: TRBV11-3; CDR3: CASSLDLREQYF
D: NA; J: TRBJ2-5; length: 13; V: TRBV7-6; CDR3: CASSVPVQETQYF
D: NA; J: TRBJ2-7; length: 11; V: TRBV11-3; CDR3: CASSGAHEQYF
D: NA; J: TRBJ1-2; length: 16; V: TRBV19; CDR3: CASSIAKGGPPYGYTF
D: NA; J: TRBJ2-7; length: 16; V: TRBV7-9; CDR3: CASRRGLGSKNYEQYF
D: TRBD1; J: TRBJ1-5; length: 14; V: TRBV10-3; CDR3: CAISAVDREEPQHF
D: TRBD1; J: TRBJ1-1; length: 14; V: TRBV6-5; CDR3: CASSRDRMNTEAFF